These 30 T cell receptor beta chains share one sample of origin, sequenced in a study of blood T cell repertoires in COVID-19 (TCRdb year 2020). The method was the immunoSEQ multiplex PCR assay. TCRdb retrieved this table from immuneACCESS and kept in-frame rearrangements only. Not all clones are present; in checked studies, unresolved V genes account for under half, and no reason is known for the remainder. The sample yields roughly 130,000 clones; roughly nine tenths were counted once. The top ten clonotypes cover approximately 3.7% of the sample. The specimen was peripheral blood. These receptors came from a man in his fifties or sixties with active COVID-19.

This chain connects TRBV2 to TRBJ2-1; TRBD2 aligns across 7 bases. Germline CDR1 SNHLY, CDR2 FYNNEI. After removal of 5 bases from V and 11 bases from J, the junction contained 6 bases not matched to a gene. The CDR3 loop spans 12 amino acids. The CDR3: CASSSLGGKQFF. DNA for the CDR3: TGTGCCAGCAGTAGCCTCGGGGGGAAGCAGTTCTTC.

This chain uses TRBV20-1 with TRBJ2-3; D not certain. The V gene lost 2 bases and the J gene lost 6 bases, with 6 bases spanning the gap. The CDR3 sequence is 11 residues long. CDR1 and CDR2 (germline): DFQATT, SNEGSKA (reference sequence). The CDR3: CSARRSDTQYF. CDR3 nucleotides: TGCAGTGCTAGAAGGAGCGATACGCAGTATTTT.

The rearrangement links TRBV2 to TRBJ2-1; maybe TRBD1 (5 bases). The CDR3 contains 15 residues. Germline assignment: CDR1 SNHLY and CDR2 FYNNEI. Trimming cost V 0 bases and J 7 bases, with 13 bases left between them. The CDR3 nucleotides are TGTGCCAGCAGTGAAGCGGGGCTACGTGGAAATGAGCAGTTCTTC. Its translation: CASSEAGLRGNEQFF.

The chain recombines TRBV14 with TRBJ2-1; D not certain. Germline V gene sequence: CDR1 SGHDN, CDR2 FVKESK. V lost 5 bases and J 3 bases, leaving 17 bases between the germline ends. This CDR3 contains 16 residues. CDR3 loop: CASSLNPGAVYNEQFF. In nucleotides, the CDR3 is TGTGCCAGCAGCTTGAATCCCGGAGCTGTCTACAATGAGCAGTTCTTC.

The V call is TRBV6-5, the J call TRBJ2-3; D might be TRBD2 (5 bases). CDR3 length: 13 residues. Trimming pared 7 bases from V and 0 bases from J, leaving 8 bases between. Germline CDR1 is MNHEY and CDR2 is SVGAGI. The CDR3 DNA reads TGTGCCAGCAAGGAGGATAGCACAGATACGCAGTATTTT. Its translation is CASKEDSTDTQYF.

The rearrangement links TRBV24-1 to TRBJ2-1; no definite D call. CDR1 is KGHDR and CDR2 is SFDVKD in the germline V gene. CDR3 size: 14 residues. V shed 4 bases and J shed 9 bases, with 15 bases lying between them. The DNA for the CDR3 is TGTGCCACCAGTGACCGGGTCTCTCTGGGTGAGCAGTTCTTC. It translates to CATSDRVSLGEQFF.

The J gene is TRBJ2-7, the V gene TRBV5-3, with a possible D match to TRBD1 (6 bases). TRBV5-3 is placed among ORFs of uncertain function. This CDR3 is built from 16 residues. Trimming stripped 3 bases from V and 5 bases from J, with 21 bases between. The CDR3 is CARSSQGGPYEDEQYF. Here the CDR3 DNA reads TGTGCCAGAAGCTCACAGGGCGGGCCCTATGAGGACGAGCAGTACTTC.

In this sample, this clone turned up once. The chain has TRBV28 and TRBJ2-1, with TRBD2 identical over 14 bases. With 6 bases clipped from V and 9 bases from J, the junction kept 7 bases outside the gene matches. Germline CDR1 and CDR2: MDHEN and SYDVKM. The CDR3 covers 15 residues. CDR3 in amino acids: CASSYWTSGRSEQFF. In DNA, the CDR3 is TGTGCCAGCAGCTACTGGACTAGCGGGAGGAGTGAGCAGTTCTTC.

The chain couples TRBV6-5 to TRBJ2-1; TRBD2 agrees at 8 bases. Germline assignment: CDR1 MNHEY and CDR2 SVGAGI. With V trimmed by 9 bases and J by 2 bases, 3 bases remained unmatched. CDR3 size: 13 residues. The CDR3 loop reads CASGTSTYNEQFF. In DNA form, the CDR3 reads TGTGCCAGTGGGACTAGTACCTACAATGAGCAGTTCTTC.

The V gene is TRBV19, the J gene TRBJ2-7; D is unresolved. Trimming left V 5 bases short and J 3 bases short, with 11 bases between. The CDR3 is 13 residues long. Looked up from germline, CDR1 is LNHDA and CDR2 is SQIVND (reference sequence). CDR3 loop: CASSRTENYEQYF. As DNA, the CDR3 is TGTGCCAGTAGTCGAACCGAGAACTACGAGCAGTACTTC. Filled out from reference TRBV19 and TRBJ2-7, the complete variable domain reads DGGITQSPKYLFRKEGQNVTLSCEQNLNHDAMYWYRQDPGQGLRLIYYSQIVNDFQKGDIAEGYSVSREKKESFPLTVTSAQKNPTAFYLCASSRTENYEQYFGPGTRLTVT.

The V gene is TRBV2, the J gene TRBJ2-3; 10 bases are shared with TRBD1. The ends lost 6 bases at V and 0 bases at J; junction bases unmatched: 3. This CDR3 region has 15 residues. The V gene's germline CDR1 is SNHLY and CDR2 FYNNEI. CDR3 DNA: TGTGCCAGCAGGCGGGACAGGGGAAGCACAGATACGCAGTATTTT. It encodes CASRRDRGSTDTQYF.

The rearrangement links TRBV7-9 to TRBJ1-1; 8 nucleotides agree with TRBD1. V shed 4 bases, J shed 2 bases, and the junction held 6 bases outside the gene matches. Germline V lookup: CDR1 SEHNR, CDR2 FQNEAQ (reference sequence). The CDR3 runs 15 residues. The chain's CDR3 is CASSSPGQGNTEAFF. The CDR3 DNA reads as TGTGCCAGCAGCTCCCCAGGACAGGGCAACACTGAAGCTTTCTTT.

The V call is TRBV28, the J call TRBJ2-5; tentatively, D is TRBD1 (5 bases). V was pared by 0 bases and J by 5 bases, with 13 bases between. Germline-derived CDR1 and CDR2 are MDHEN and SYDVKM. The CDR3 is 15 residues long. The CDR3 spells CASSLWAGGAETQYF. Here the CDR3 DNA reads TGTGCCAGCAGTTTATGGGCAGGTGGGGCGGAGACCCAGTACTTC. The full variable domain, in which reference TRBV28 and TRBJ2-5 provide the parts outside the CDR3, is DVKVTQSSRYLVKRTGEKVFLECVQDMDHENMFWYRQDPGLGLRLIYFSYDVKMKEKGDIPEGYSVSREKKERFSLILESASTNQTSMYLCASSLWAGGAETQYFGPGTRLLVL.

This clone was found once. V gene TRBV5-1 combines with J gene TRBJ2-3; 9 bases are shared with TRBD1. This CDR3 comprises 15 residues. CDR1 and CDR2 from the germline V gene are SGHRS and YFSETQ. Losses at the gene ends were 3 bases for V and 2 bases for J; bases not matched to a gene: 4. The CDR3 nucleotides read TGCGCCAGCAGCTGGGACAGGGAGAACACAGATACGCAGTATTTT. It is translated as CASSWDRENTDTQYF. Together with reference TRBV5-1 and TRBJ2-3, the CDR3 gives the full variable domain: KAGVTQTPRYLIKTRGQQVTLSCSPISGHRSVSWYQQTPGQGLQFLFEYFSETQRNKGNFPGRFSGRQFSNSRSEMNVSTLELGDSALYLCASSWDRENTDTQYFGPGTRLTVL.

In nucleotides, the CDR3 is TGTGCCAGCAGCGTATTAGGGGTAGGGCAGGGGGCGAAGAACACCGGGGAGCTGTTTTTT. Its translation: CASSVLGVGQGAKNTGELFF. This sequence joins TRBV9 and TRBJ2-2; TRBD1 matches at 8 bases. The CDR3 loop spans 20 amino acids. The V and J ends lost 1 base and 1 base, in that order; junction bases with no gene match: 15. Germline loops: CDR1 SGDLS, CDR2 YYNGEE.

The CDR3 protein is CASSPSDRRGYTF. CDR3 sequence (DNA): TGTGCCAGCTCACCGTCGGACAGGAGGGGCTACACCTTC. The rearrangement uses TRBV18 and TRBJ1-2, with 7 bases fitting TRBD1. This CDR3 has 13 amino acids. The V gene's germline CDR1 is KGHSH and CDR2 LQKENI. The ends lost 3 bases at V and 8 bases at J; junction bases unmatched: 6.

This clone was seen only once. This chain joins TRBV24-1 and TRBJ2-1; the match to TRBD2 covers 13 bases. V gave up 4 bases and J gave up 11 bases; unmatched junction bases: 7. This CDR3 contains 15 residues. Germline-derived CDR1 and CDR2 are KGHDR and SFDVKD. CDR3 DNA sequence: TGTGCCACCAGTGAGCCGGGACTAGCGGGAAGGAAGCAGTTCTTC. It yields the protein CATSEPGLAGRKQFF.

The V call is TRBV24-1, the J call TRBJ2-5; 12 nucleotides align to TRBD2. Trimming cost V 4 bases and J 1 base; bases outside gene matches: 6. The germline V gene has CDR1 KGHDR and CDR2 SFDVKD. The CDR3 extends over 17 amino acids. DNA for the CDR3: TGTGCCACCAGTGACTCTAGCGGGAGGGCCCTCCAAGAGACCCAGTACTTC. Translating gives CATSDSSGRALQETQYF.

V gene TRBV19 combines with J gene TRBJ1-2; a weak D match, TRBD1 (6 bases). This CDR3 comprises 12 residues. V dropped 7 bases and J dropped 5 bases, with 11 bases sitting between them. Germline values: CDR1 LNHDA, CDR2 SQIVND (reference sequence). The CDR3 DNA sequence: TGTGCCAGTAAGGGGGGAGGGTATGGCTACACCTTC. Its protein product is CASKGGGYGYTF.

This clone was recorded once. The chain carries TRBV4-1 and TRBJ2-3; 10 bases fit TRBD2. Germline V gene lookup returns CDR1 MGHRA and CDR2 YSYEKL. V was clipped by 1 base and J by 0 bases; unmatched bases: 1. This CDR3 comprises 16 residues. The CDR3 region is CASSQVSGGSTDTQYF. The CDR3, as DNA: TGCGCCAGCAGCCAAGTTAGCGGGGGGAGCACAGATACGCAGTATTTT.

This chain joins TRBV19 and TRBJ2-1; 9 nucleotides agree with TRBD2. The CDR3 loop spans 16 amino acids. Germline lookup yields CDR1 LNHDA and CDR2 SQIVND (reference sequence). J gave up 6 bases and V 2 bases, and 8 bases lay outside the gene matches. The CDR3 coding sequence is TGTGCCAGTAGTATACTAGCGGGGAACCTACTCAATGAGCAGTTCTTC. Amino acid sequence: CASSILAGNLLNEQFF.

The genes are TRBV9 and TRBJ2-5, with D tentatively TRBD1 (6 bases). V was trimmed by 4 bases and J by 1 base, leaving 11 bases between them. The CDR3 totals 14 residues. CDR1 SGDLS and CDR2 YYNGEE come from the germline V gene. The CDR3 spells CASSRDTGQETQYF. The CDR3 coding sequence is TGTGCCAGCAGCCGGGACACGGGCCAAGAGACCCAGTACTTC.

The chain carries TRBV6-5 and TRBJ2-5; 8 bases align to TRBD2. The CDR3 contains 14 residues. V was clipped by 5 bases and J by 5 bases; unmatched bases: 7. Germline CDR1 reads MNHEY; CDR2 reads SVGAGI. Here the CDR3 DNA reads TGTGCCAGCAGTCCACGGGGGACTAGTGAGACCCAGTACTTC. The encoded protein is CASSPRGTSETQYF.

V and J are TRBV19 and TRBJ2-5, with 10 bases fitting TRBD2. V lost 1 base, J lost 3 bases, and 2 bases stayed unmatched. This CDR3 has 15 amino acids. From germline, CDR1 is LNHDA and CDR2 SQIVND (reference sequence). The DNA for the CDR3 is TGTGCCAGTAGTATAGGCGGGACTAGCGAAGAGACCCAGTACTTC. Its protein product is CASSIGGTSEETQYF.

The chain is built from TRBV6-5 and TRBJ2-3; no definite D call. Germline CDR1 and CDR2: MNHEY and SVGAGI. Trimming stripped 2 bases from V and 0 bases from J, with 9 bases between. The CDR3 is 15 amino acids. CDR3 loop: CASSYQQPSTDTQYF. CDR3 coding DNA: TGTGCCAGCAGTTACCAACAGCCTAGCACAGATACGCAGTATTTT.

The rearrangement links TRBV7-9 to TRBJ2-1; D gene unclear. V lost 2 bases and J 6 bases, leaving 5 bases between the germline ends. The length of the CDR3 is 12 residues. Looked up from germline, CDR1 is SEHNR and CDR2 is FQNEAQ (reference sequence). The CDR3 DNA follows: TGTGCCAGCAGCTTACTAGTCAATGAGCAGTTCTTC. It specifies CASSLLVNEQFF. The variable domain in full, with the rest retrieved from reference TRBV7-9 and TRBJ2-1, is DTGVSQNPRHKITKRGQNVTFRCDPISEHNRLYWYRQTLGQGPEFLTYFQNEAQLEKSRLLSDRFSAERPKGSFSTLEIQRTEQGDSAMYLCASSLLVNEQFFGPGTRLTVL.

This clone was observed once. The chain couples TRBV7-9 to TRBJ2-5; tentative D call: TRBD1 (5 bases). The CDR3 is 15 residues long. The germline V gene encodes CDR1 SEHNR and CDR2 FQNEAQ (reference sequence). Trimming took 2 bases from V and 2 from J, leaving 12 bases between them. CDR3 sequence reads: CASSLNQGLQETQYF. The CDR3, as DNA: TGTGCCAGCAGCTTAAACCAGGGCCTACAAGAGACCCAGTACTTC.

The chain is built from TRBV7-8 and TRBJ2-3; 12 nucleotides match TRBD2. CDR1 is SGHVS, CDR2 FQNEAQ, per germline. V shed 4 bases, J shed 2 bases, and the junction held 1 base outside the gene matches. The CDR3 totals 15 residues. The CDR3 sequence is CASSWTSGITDTQYF. In DNA, the CDR3 is TGTGCCAGCAGCTGGACTAGCGGGATCACAGATACGCAGTATTTT.

The genes are TRBV11-2 and TRBJ1-1; D is ambiguous. The CDR3 length is 13 residues. The germline gives CDR1 SGHAT, CDR2 FQNNGV. The V end was cut by 8 bases, the J end by 4 bases, with 14 bases between. The CDR3 protein is CASRLAFSTEAFF. The CDR3 coding sequence is TGTGCCAGCCGCCTGGCCTTCTCCACTGAAGCTTTCTTT.

J is TRBJ2-3 and V is TRBV7-9; tentatively, D is TRBD2 (5 bases). In germline, CDR1 is SEHNR, CDR2 FQNEAQ (reference sequence). The CDR3 is made up of 14 amino acids. Trimming cost V 2 bases and J 2 bases, with 8 bases left between them. CDR3 nucleotide sequence: TGTGCCAGCAGCTTATCGGACTTCACAGATACGCAGTATTTT. Protein: CASSLSDFTDTQYF. The full variable domain, rest sourced from reference TRBV7-9 and TRBJ2-3, is DTGVSQNPRHKITKRGQNVTFRCDPISEHNRLYWYRQTLGQGPEFLTYFQNEAQLEKSRLLSDRFSAERPKGSFSTLEIQRTEQGDSAMYLCASSLSDFTDTQYFGPGTRLTVL.